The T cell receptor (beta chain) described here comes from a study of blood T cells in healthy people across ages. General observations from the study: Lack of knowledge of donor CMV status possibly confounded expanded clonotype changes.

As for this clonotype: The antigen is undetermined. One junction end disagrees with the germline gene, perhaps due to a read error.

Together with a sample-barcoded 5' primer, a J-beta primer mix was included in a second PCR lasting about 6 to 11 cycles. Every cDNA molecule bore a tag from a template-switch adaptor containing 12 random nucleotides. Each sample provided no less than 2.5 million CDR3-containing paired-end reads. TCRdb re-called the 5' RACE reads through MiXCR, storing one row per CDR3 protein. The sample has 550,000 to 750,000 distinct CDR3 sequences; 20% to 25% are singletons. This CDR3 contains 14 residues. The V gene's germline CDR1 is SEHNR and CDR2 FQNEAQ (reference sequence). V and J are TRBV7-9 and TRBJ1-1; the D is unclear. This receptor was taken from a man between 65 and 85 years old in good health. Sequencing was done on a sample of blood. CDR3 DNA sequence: TGTGCCAGCAGCTTAAACGGAAAGAACACTGGAGCTTTCTTT. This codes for CASSLNGKNTGAFF.